This TCR beta chain was retrieved from a study of T cells after yellow fever vaccination. The study, taken as a whole, reports: Subsequent booster samples again held most clones from primary vaccination (approximately 95% CD4, 85% to 90% CD8).

This clonotype has ten or more counts. Its antigen is still unknown. The CDR3 consists of 13 residues. Germline V gives CDR1 SQVTM, CDR2 ANQGSEA. Trimming took 7 bases from V and 4 from J, leaving 14 bases between them. One entry per CDR3 protein, called by TCRdb with MiXCR from the 5' RACE reads. Here the sample spans some 30,000 distinct CDR3 sequences, 4.4% being singletons. The receptor comes from a man younger than 40 who received the YFV17D yellow fever vaccine. The specimen was CD8+ T cells sorted from PBMCs, collected 5 days after the yellow fever booster vaccination. The rearrangement links TRBV29-1 to TRBJ1-5; weak D call: TRBD1 (6 bases). CDR3 bases: TGCAGCGCCTGGGAGGGGGGAAATCAGCCCCAGCATTTT. Translation: CSAWEGGNQPQHF.